The T cell receptor (beta chain) under discussion was sequenced for a study of blood T cell repertoires in COVID-19. Study summary: In each case, the material was cDNA or gDNA derived from T cells, B-cell-depleted T cells, or PBMCs.

Only in-frame clones appear in the TCRdb table, and some are missing; sequencing was by immunoSEQ multiplex PCR. The sample lists tens of thousands of clones, 88% occurring once. Trimming left V 7 bases short and J 0 bases short, with 13 bases between. The CDR3 contains 14 residues. Germline V gene lookup returns CDR1 SGHRS and CDR2 YFSETQ. This receptor was identified in a human donor in a cohort sampled during active COVID-19. The sample was peripheral blood. J is TRBJ1-1 and V is TRBV5-1; tentative D call: TRBD1 (6 bases). The DNA for the CDR3 is TGCGCCAGCTTACAGGGAGACCTGAACACTGAAGCTTTCTTT. This codes for CASLQGDLNTEAFF.